Listed below are T cell receptor beta chains from one sample, sequenced in a study of Graves' ophthalmopathy and Graves' hyperthyroidism. One entry per CDR3 protein, called by TCRdb with MiXCR from the multiplex PCR reads. The data contain approximately 1.2 million distinct CDR3 sequences, 35% to 45% of them singletons. The specimen was peripheral blood or thyroid tissue (not recorded which). These receptors were taken from an adult man with Graves' hyperthyroidism. The CDR3 runs from the conserved cysteine through the conserved F or W.

V	J	CDR3
TRBV12-3/TRBV12-4	TRBJ1-4	CASSSHPRGVLGEKLFF
TRBV24-1	TRBJ2-3	CATSDPKTFTDTQYF
TRBV10-3	TRBJ2-6	CATWAGEGANVLTF
TRBV10-2	TRBJ1-2	CASSAGYTYGYTF
TRBV10-3	TRBJ2-7	CAISESLAGVHF
TRBV12-3/TRBV12-4	TRBJ1-2	CATYTNYGYTF
TRBV19	TRBJ2-7	CASSFRDLAYEQYF
TRBV29-1	TRBJ2-7	CSVAPGQGAEQYF
TRBV29-1	TRBJ1-1	CSVGVGTAEAFF
TRBV9	TRBJ2-7	CASSAKGSGEQYF
TRBV7-9	NA	CASSPYADRGETNEQFF
TRBV4-3	TRBJ1-3	CASSQETDTTGDSW
TRBV2	TRBJ2-7	CASTEERSYEQYF
TRBV25-1	TRBJ2-5	CASSEPTRGAEETQYF
TRBV24-1	TRBJ2-7	CATSEHRFGEQYF
TRBV2	TRBJ2-2	CASRDFLGFFLGELFF
TRBV2	TRBJ2-7	CASIAGQGFSYEQYF
TRBV28	TRBJ1-1	CASSHRGITEAFF
TRBV14	TRBJ2-7	CASSQPGTTYEQYF
TRBV9	TRBJ1-1	CASSVGSRAGWTFF
TRBV6-1	TRBJ2-2	CASTRDFRAGELFF
TRBV7-9	TRBJ1-2	CASSSNLDISGYTF
TRBV29-1	TRBJ2-3	CSVEADSGSTDTQYF
TRBV2	TRBJ1-2	CAGKVSGWSYTF
TRBV6-1	TRBJ1-6	CASSDHRDGNSPLHF
TRBV24-1	TRBJ1-5	CATSTPRAGLWGNQPQHF
TRBV7-8	TRBJ2-5	CASSTPRGSAETQYF
TRBV30	TRBJ1-2	CALYGQGGGYTF
TRBV19	TRBJ1-2	CASIPSGRENYGYTF
TRBV28	TRBJ2-5	CASSTGGSMWQETQYF
TRBV29-1	TRBJ1-1	CSLGVTGTEAFF
TRBV20-1	TRBJ1-6	CSASGTTPLHF
TRBV10-3	TRBJ2-1	CATRTENNEQFF
TRBV10-3	TRBJ1-5	CAISWTGRQPQHF
TRBV6-5	TRBJ1-4	CASRVKKPFF
TRBV20-1	TRBJ2-5	CSASVTGGAQYF
TRBV5-1	TRBJ2-2	CASSSAGNTGELFF
TRBV12-3/TRBV12-4	TRBJ2-5	CASSGQGKSETQYF
TRBV20-1	TRBJ2-7	CTAKKAGTSGRAGEQYF
TRBV2	TRBJ1-2	CASSQGRVNYGYTF